This T cell receptor beta chain was sequenced in a study of cytomegalovirus exposure and HLA in healthy donors. Unmatched junction bases numbered 8, after V lost 7 bases and J lost 4 bases. Germline V gene sequence: CDR1 SNHLY, CDR2 FYNNEI. The CDR3 is 14 residues long. TCRdb's copy holds only in-frame clones and misses some; the assay was immunoSEQ multiplex PCR. Among under 200,000 clones listed, approximately 96% were seen once. The chain links TRBV2 to TRBJ2-5; 8 bases fit TRBD2. The sequenced material came from PBMCs. The source of this sequence is a woman between 18 and 29 years old in good health and CMV-seronegative. In nucleotides, the CDR3 is TGTGCCAGCAAACCGGGACTAGGGGGAGAGACCCAGTACTTC. Protein product: CASKPGLGGETQYF.